This T cell receptor (beta chain) emerged from a study of cytotoxic CD8 clonotypes in ibrutinib-treated CLL. Study-wide results and limits: A rise in clonality was seen at ibrutinib response, and a fall back toward baseline was seen at progression.

Regarding this clone: Its matching antigen is unknown.

Profiling relied on immunoSEQ multiplex PCR, and the TCRdb table lists in-frame clones only, not all of them. The sample lists roughly 250,000 clones; less than 75% were seen once. The CDR3 loop spans 16 amino acids. V shed 4 bases and J 2 bases; nucleotides not matched to a gene: 8. Germline V gene lookup returns CDR1 SGHRS and CDR2 YFSETQ. This chain uses TRBV5-1 with TRBJ2-4; TRBD1 matches at 8 bases. The source is a human donor with chronic lymphocytic leukemia. The source material was PBMCs, sampled after 24 months of ibrutinib treatment. The CDR3 DNA is TGCGCCAGCAGCCCGCCAGGGGGCGACCCCAAAAACATTCAGTACTTC. This encodes CASSPPGGDPKNIQYF.